This T cell receptor (beta chain) was retrieved from a study of T-cell reconstitution after alpha-beta-depleted transplantation in children. This clonotype was found many times. The CDR3 is 14 amino acids. Trimming removed 2 bases from V and 4 bases from J; junction bases left unmatched: 5. Germline-derived CDR1 and CDR2 are MNHEY and SVGAGI. The library targeted TCRbeta and was prepared with unique molecular identifiers. TCRdb reprocessed the PCR reads with MiXCR, giving one entry per CDR3 protein. The data hold some 280,000 distinct CDR3 sequences, with 9.5% to 10% observed a single time. This chain uses TRBV6-5 with TRBJ2-7; 7 nucleotides line up with TRBD2. The TCR sequence derives from a human donor who donated a stem cell graft to a child with SCID. The specimen was PBMCs from the stem cell graft donor, collected from the stem cell graft. CDR3 in amino acids: CASSYGGVGYEQYF. For the CDR3, the DNA is TGTGCCAGCAGTTACGGGGGGGTCGGATACGAGCAGTACTTC.